The 21 T cell receptor beta chains below come from one sample, sequenced in a study of control samples from healthy donors and cancer patients (TCRdb year 2020). Receptor libraries were prepared by the immunoSEQ multiplex PCR assay. This immuneACCESS table, as held by TCRdb, lists in-frame sequences with V and J called but not all clones. Of the missing ones, under half trace to an unresolved V gene in checked studies; the others have no known cause. Here the sample has 120,000 to 150,000 clones; about nine tenths occur a single time. Roughly 5% of the sample is taken by the ten largest. Sequenced material: blood. Source of these receptors: a young man in good health.

V and J are TRBV6-5 and TRBJ2-2; TRBD1 matches at 7 bases. With 2 bases clipped from V and 4 bases from J, the junction kept 4 bases outside the gene matches. This CDR3 is built from 15 residues. The germline gives CDR1 MNHEY, CDR2 SVGAGI. The CDR3 reads CASSYTGALTGELFF. CDR3 nucleotide sequence: TGTGCCAGCAGTTACACAGGGGCCCTCACCGGGGAGCTGTTTTTT.

This clone was observed a single time. The V call is TRBV6-5, the J call TRBJ1-2; maybe TRBD1 (6 bases). Trimming left V 0 bases short and J 8 bases short, with 16 bases between. Germline CDR1 and CDR2: MNHEY and SVGAGI. The CDR3 length is 15 residues. Here the CDR3 reads CASSYSRQADKGYTF. The CDR3 region has the DNA TGTGCCAGCAGTTACTCGAGACAGGCGGATAAGGGCTACACCTTC.

This clone was seen just once. The CDR3 DNA sequence: TGTGCCAGCGGCGGGGGGGCCGCAGATACGCAGTATTTT. Protein product: CASGGGAADTQYF. The V call is TRBV6-5, the J call TRBJ2-3, with TRBD2 matching over 9 bases. The CDR3 runs 13 residues. The germline V gene has CDR1 MNHEY and CDR2 SVGAGI. Unmatched junction bases numbered 4, after V lost 8 bases and J lost 4 bases.

The gene calls are TRBV6-5 and TRBJ2-7, with 9 bases that match TRBD1. CDR1 MNHEY and CDR2 SVGAGI come from the germline V gene. V was pared by 11 bases and J by 5 bases, with 10 bases of the junction left unmatched. The CDR3 covers 13 residues. DNA for the CDR3: TGTGCCGGCCGGGACAGGGTTGCCCACGAGCAGTACTTC. Translation: CAGRDRVAHEQYF.

This sequence joins TRBV5-1 and TRBJ1-6; possibly TRBD1 for D (5 bases). The ends were cut back, 0 bases at V and 8 bases at J, with 18 bases in the middle. This CDR3 has 17 amino acids. Germline CDR1 is SGHRS and CDR2 is YFSETQ. As DNA, the CDR3 is TGCGCCAGCAGCTTGGGGTTGGGGCGGTTCATCGATTCACCCCTCCACTTT. Translated: CASSLGLGRFIDSPLHF.

This sequence joins TRBV11-2 and TRBJ2-7; TRBD2 agrees at 15 bases. CDR3 size: 15 residues. CDR1 is SGHAT, CDR2 FQNNGV, per germline. J lost 4 bases, V lost 3 bases, and 1 base had no gene match. CDR3 DNA: TGTGCCAGCAGCTTCGGACTAGCGGGGGGGTACGAGCAGTACTTC. It is translated as CASSFGLAGGYEQYF. The variable domain in full, completed from reference TRBV11-2 and TRBJ2-7, reads EAGVAQSPRYKIIEKRQSVAFWCNPISGHATLYWYQQILGQGPKLLIQFQNNGVVDDSQLPKDRFSAERLKGVDSTLKIQPAKLEDSAVYLCASSFGLAGGYEQYFGPGTRLTVT.

V usage is TRBV5-4 and J usage is TRBJ1-2; D is uncertain. The CDR3 totals 13 residues. V dropped 0 bases and J dropped 8 bases, with 11 bases sitting between them. Germline CDR1 reads SGHNT; CDR2 reads YYREEE (reference sequence). The CDR3 loop reads CASSLDRFKGYTF. The CDR3 bases are TGTGCCAGCAGCTTGGACCGTTTTAAGGGCTACACCTTC.

V usage is TRBV19 and J usage is TRBJ1-4, with a tentative D call TRBD1 (5 bases). V lost 11 bases and J lost 5, with 18 bases in between. In germline, CDR1 is LNHDA, CDR2 SQIVND (reference sequence). This CDR3 is 14 amino acids long. CDR3 residues: CASNPSQGNEKLFF. In DNA, the CDR3 is TGTGCCTCCAATCCCAGCCAGGGAAATGAAAAACTGTTTTTT.

V is TRBV25-1 and J is TRBJ1-2; D gene ambiguous. This CDR3 spans 12 amino acids. Trimming cost V 4 bases and J 2 bases, with 5 bases left between them. CDR1 and CDR2 from the germline V gene are MGHDK and SYGVNS. CDR3 nucleotide sequence: TGTGCCAGCAGTGCAAAAAACTATGGCTACACCTTC. This codes for CASSAKNYGYTF.

This clone has just one count. The J gene is TRBJ1-1, the V gene TRBV29-1, with 7 nucleotides matching TRBD1. This CDR3 comprises 14 residues. V shed 7 bases, J shed 4 bases, and the junction held 12 bases outside the gene matches. In germline, CDR1 is SQVTM, CDR2 ANQGSEA. CDR3 amino acids: CSALDGGDSTEAFF. The DNA of the CDR3 is TGCAGCGCCCTTGACGGGGGGGACAGCACTGAAGCTTTCTTT.

The gene calls are TRBV4-3 and TRBJ2-2, with 10 bases lining up with TRBD1. The germline V gene encodes CDR1 LGHNA and CDR2 YSLEER. There are 17 residues in the CDR3. With V trimmed by 3 bases and J by 4 bases, 8 bases remained unmatched. The CDR3 DNA sequence: TGCGCCAGCAGCCAGCCGACAGGGGGCGAGGGCACCGGGGAGCTGTTTTTT. Amino acid sequence: CASSQPTGGEGTGELFF.

The chain recombines TRBV3-1 (or the pseudogene TRBV3-2) with TRBJ2-7, with D uncertain. CDR1 and CDR2 from the germline V gene are LGHDT and YNNKEL (reference sequence). Deletions cut 1 base from V and 6 bases from J, with 10 bases between. The CDR3 is 13 amino acids. The CDR3 loop reads CASSQVRVAEQYF. CDR3 nucleotide sequence: TGTGCCAGCAGCCAAGTTAGGGTTGCCGAGCAGTACTTC.

The chain uses TRBV4-3 and TRBJ2-3; TRBD2 might be the D (6 bases). CDR1 and CDR2 from the germline V gene are LGHNA and YSLEER. Trimming shortened V by 3 bases and J by 4 bases, and 11 bases separated the two germline ends. The CDR3 extends over 14 amino acids. The DNA for the CDR3 is TGCGCCAGCAGCCAGGACGGAGGGGCAGATACGCAGTATTTT. This translates into CASSQDGGADTQYF.

V usage is TRBV7-2 and J usage is TRBJ2-7, with 7 bases that match TRBD1. CDR3 length: 12 residues. Looked up from germline, CDR1 is SGHTA and CDR2 is FQGNSA. Trimming removed 3 bases from V and 5 bases from J; junction bases left unmatched: 1. The CDR3 sequence is CASSFDRDEQYF. CDR3 nucleotides: TGTGCCAGCAGCTTTGACAGGGACGAGCAGTACTTC.

The chain links TRBV6-5 to TRBJ2-5; D gene unclear. The V gene's germline CDR1 is MNHEY and CDR2 SVGAGI. V lost 2 bases, J lost 5 bases, and 15 bases lay in between. CDR3 length: 15 residues. The CDR3 bases are TGTGCCAGCAGTTACGGTAACAAAGAGGTGGAGACCCAGTACTTC. Amino acid sequence: CASSYGNKEVETQYF.

The chain combines TRBV11-3 with TRBJ1-2; D is uncertain. The CDR3 sequence is 14 residues long. Trimming removed 3 bases from V and 4 bases from J, with 12 bases in between. CDR1 and CDR2 from the germline V gene are SGHNT and YENEEA. CDR3 protein: CASSFQAEGYGYTF. The CDR3 bases are TGTGCCAGCAGCTTTCAGGCCGAGGGCTATGGCTACACCTTC.

CDR3 loop: CASSLDPSGSFNEQFF. The CDR3 DNA follows: TGTGCCAGCAGCTTAGATCCTAGCGGGAGTTTCAATGAGCAGTTCTTC. The chain has TRBV11-2 and TRBJ2-1, with 10 bases aligning to TRBD2. The CDR3 spans 16 residues. Germline trimming cut 0 bases from V and 6 bases from J; bases unmatched to any gene: 5. Germline V CDR1 and CDR2: SGHAT, FQNNGV.

J is TRBJ2-7 and V is TRBV10-1; D is unresolved. The germline CDR1 and CDR2 sequences are WNHNN and SYGVQD (reference sequence). V lost 0 bases, J lost 4 bases, and 10 bases lay in between. This CDR3 has 14 residues. The CDR3 DNA is TGCGCCAGCAGTGAGTCGCGGCCACCTTACGAGCAGTACTTC. This gives the protein CASSESRPPYEQYF.

The chain is built from TRBV7-3 and TRBJ2-1; TRBD1 matches at 12 bases. The CDR3 is made up of 16 amino acids. V was pared by 5 bases and J by 7 bases, with 9 bases of the junction left unmatched. Germline assignment: CDR1 SGHTA and CDR2 FQGTGA. The CDR3 bases are TGTGCCAGCAGCCGGTCCGGGACAGGGGGCAGGAATGAGCAGTTCTTC. This encodes CASSRSGTGGRNEQFF.

This rearrangement joins TRBV6-5 to TRBJ2-3, with 8 bases that match TRBD1. Trimming took 6 bases from V and 2 from J; bases not matched to a gene: 7. Germline CDR1 MNHEY, CDR2 SVGAGI. The CDR3 is made up of 15 amino acids. The DNA for the CDR3 is TGTGCCAGCAGAATGGGGACAGGTCCCACAGATACGCAGTATTTT. Translation: CASRMGTGPTDTQYF.

V is TRBV14 and J is TRBJ2-3; 8 bases are shared with TRBD2. This CDR3 is 16 amino acids long. Germline V gene data show CDR1 as SGHDN and CDR2 as FVKESK. After removal of 3 bases from V and 1 base from J, the junction contained 6 bases not matched to a gene. The CDR3 DNA follows: TGTGCCAGCAGCCACCCTCCAGCGGGGGGCACAGATACGCAGTATTTT. It yields the protein CASSHPPAGGTDTQYF.